The sequence of this T cell receptor beta chain was determined in a study of neurological immune-mediated disorders. Findings and limits, study-wide: Expanded clones shared no identical CDR3 amino acid sequences across subjects, which suggested private TCR-beta repertoires in all groups.

The CDR3 is 15 amino acids. The V and J ends lost 3 bases and 1 base, in that order; junction bases with no gene match: 6. Germline loops: CDR1 DFQATT, CDR2 SNEGSKA (reference sequence). This clonotype was detected ten times or more. Its target is not known. Volunteers attending a blood bank in Maryland, USA, served as healthy controls. The unsorted libraries originated from 2 million PBMCs kept at -80 C. 5'RACE with 10-nucleotide random UMIs produced the cDNA. TCRdb recomputed calls from the 5' RACE reads with MiXCR, one row per CDR3 protein. The table has 20,000 to 30,000 distinct CDR3 sequences, 6.5% to 8.5% seen once.

The gene calls are TRBV20-1 and TRBJ2-1; 7 bases are shared with TRBD2. The sequence came from a woman aged 40 to 50 in good health. Input material: PBMCs. Here the CDR3 DNA reads TGCAGTGCTAGCAGGGCTAGCGGTTCCTACAATGAGCAGTTCTTC. This translates into CSASRASGSYNEQFF.